This entry describes one TCR beta chain. The data derive from a study of identifying expanded T cells in peripheral blood. Using immunoSEQ multiplex PCR, the repertoire was profiled, and TCRdb retains in-frame clones only, with some absent. Of more than 45,000 clones listed, approximately 83% are singletons. The CDR3 is 13 residues long. V was shortened by 1 base and J by 6 bases, with 12 bases between the two germline ends. The germline CDR1 and CDR2 sequences are SQVTM and ANQGSEA. The material sequenced was blood. The receptor's source is a person aged 18 to 75 in good health. The V and J genes are TRBV29-1 and TRBJ1-2; a possible D gene is TRBD1 (5 bases). The CDR3 loop reads CSVEGDIQDGYTF. The CDR3 DNA reads TGCAGCGTTGAAGGGGATATACAGGATGGCTACACCTTC.